This T cell receptor (beta chain) was observed in a study of blood T cell repertoires in COVID-19. Produced via immunoSEQ multiplex PCR; TCRdb's table is partial and in-frame only. The table records about 200,000 clones, approximately 86% of them present only once. This receptor was obtained from a woman in her 40s with acute COVID-19. Sequencing was carried out using PBMCs or T cells enriched from blood (not recorded which).

CDR3 in DNA: TGTGCCAGCAGCCAATCCGGGGGGAATGGCTACACCTTC. Its translation: CASSQSGGNGYTF. The gene calls are TRBV14 and TRBJ1-2; a possible D gene is TRBD1 (5 bases). Germline loops: CDR1 SGHDN, CDR2 FVKESK. Trimming pared 2 bases from V and 6 bases from J, leaving 10 bases between. The CDR3 is 13 residues long.